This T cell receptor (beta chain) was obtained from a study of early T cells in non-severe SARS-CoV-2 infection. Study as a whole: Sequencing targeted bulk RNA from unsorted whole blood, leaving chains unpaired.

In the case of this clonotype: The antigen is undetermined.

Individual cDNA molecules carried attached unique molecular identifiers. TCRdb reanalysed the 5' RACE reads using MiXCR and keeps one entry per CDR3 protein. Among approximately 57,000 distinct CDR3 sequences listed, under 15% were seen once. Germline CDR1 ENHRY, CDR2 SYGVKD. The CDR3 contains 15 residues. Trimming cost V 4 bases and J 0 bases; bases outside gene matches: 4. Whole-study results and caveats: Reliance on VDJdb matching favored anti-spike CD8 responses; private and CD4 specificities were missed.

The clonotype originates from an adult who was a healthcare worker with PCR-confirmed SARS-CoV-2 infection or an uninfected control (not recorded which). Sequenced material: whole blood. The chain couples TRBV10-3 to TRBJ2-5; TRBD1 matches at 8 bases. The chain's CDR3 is CAISVWDRYQETQYF. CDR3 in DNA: TGTGCCATCAGTGTGTGGGACAGGTACCAAGAGACCCAGTACTTC.